This TCR beta chain derives from a study of Graves' ophthalmopathy and Graves' hyperthyroidism. For the study at large: Peripheral blood sampling preceded any treatment and occurred at initial diagnosis.

The CDR3 has 15 residues. V shed 6 bases and J shed 0 bases, with 13 bases lying between them. The study amplified TCR beta CDR3 regions using RNA transcripts. A first-round RT-PCR used HTBI primers, followed by a second-round multiplex PCR. Via MiXCR, TCRdb re-called the multiplex PCR reads, giving one row per CDR3 protein. The data contain roughly 160,000 distinct CDR3 sequences, over 35% of them singletons. Sequences were obtained from peripheral blood. The rearrangement joins TRBV12-3 or TRBV12-4 to TRBJ2-3, with D unclear. This sequence was found in a woman between 40 and 55 years old with Graves' ophthalmopathy. The CDR3 sequence is CASSPLGNSTDTQYF. As DNA, the CDR3 is TGTGCCAGCAGCCCACTGGGCAATAGCACAGATACGCAGTATTTT.